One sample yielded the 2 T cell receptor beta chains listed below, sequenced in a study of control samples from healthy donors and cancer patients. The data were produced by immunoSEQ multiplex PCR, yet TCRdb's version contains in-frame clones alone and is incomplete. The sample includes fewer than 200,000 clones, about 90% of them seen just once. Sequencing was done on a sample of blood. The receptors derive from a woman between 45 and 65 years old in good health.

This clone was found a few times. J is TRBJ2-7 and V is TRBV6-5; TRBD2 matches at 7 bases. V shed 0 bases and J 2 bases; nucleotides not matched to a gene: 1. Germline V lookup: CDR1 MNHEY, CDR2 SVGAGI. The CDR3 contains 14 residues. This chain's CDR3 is CASSYSGTTYEQYF. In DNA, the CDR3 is TGTGCCAGCAGTTACTCGGGGACTACCTACGAGCAGTACTTC.

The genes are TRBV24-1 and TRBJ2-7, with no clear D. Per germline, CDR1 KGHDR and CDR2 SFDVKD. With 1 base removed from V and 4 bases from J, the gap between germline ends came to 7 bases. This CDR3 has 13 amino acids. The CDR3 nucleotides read TGTGCCACCAGTGATTTCGGAGCTTACGAGCAGTACTTC. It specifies CATSDFGAYEQYF.